This TCR beta chain was documented in a study of regulatory T cells in long-lasting Graves disease. The study, taken as a whole, reports: Authors noted too few samples as a limitation. The analysis examined peripheral blood only and excluded thyroid tissue.

Documented time point: persistent/refractory GD, antithyroid drugs over 5 years with positive TRAb. The TCR library was made from RNA extracted from PBMCs. The table lists this clonotype with many counts. Its target is unknown. Germline trimming cut 0 bases from V and 2 bases from J; bases unmatched to any gene: 6. There are 16 residues in the CDR3. The germline gives CDR1 MNHEY, CDR2 SVGAGI. Through Arm-PCR of CDR3 regions and iRepertoire HTBI primers, TCR beta libraries were built. TCRdb re-called the multiplex PCR reads through MiXCR, storing one row per CDR3 protein. The top ten hold 7.8% of the sample, which has about 470,000 distinct CDR3 sequences, roughly 20% seen once.

The rearrangement joins TRBV6-5 to TRBJ1-1, with 7 bases lining up with TRBD1. Source: peripheral blood mononuclear cells (PBMCs), taken when the disease was refractory, from a patient treated with antithyroid drugs. This receptor was taken from a female donor with Graves disease. CDR3 loop: CASSYSFGTANTEAFF. Written as DNA, the CDR3 is TGTGCCAGCAGTTACTCGTTTGGGACAGCAAACACTGAAGCTTTCTTT.